Each of the 3 T cell receptor beta chains below was sequenced from the same sample in a study of shared clonotypes between healthy human individuals. Profiled with immunoSEQ multiplex PCR; TCRdb holds only in-frame clones, not every one. Of around 2.1 million clones in the sample, about 92% were seen once. Naive CD8 cells were CD45RO-negative, positively selected for CCR7, excluding terminally differentiated effector memory CD45RA+ cells. Source material: naive CD8+ T cells from PBMCs. These TCRs come from a man younger than 30 in good health. Some clones in this sample may be carry-over from other donors' samples.

The sample holds one count of this clone. The V and J genes are TRBV5-1 and TRBJ2-7, with D possibly TRBD2 on 6 matching bases. CDR3 length equals 16 residues. The germline V gene has CDR1 SGHRS and CDR2 YFSETQ. V gave up 4 bases and J gave up 2 bases, with 19 bases separating them. The CDR3 protein is CASSPAGTPIPYEQYF. The CDR3 region has the DNA TGCGCCAGCAGCCCAGCCGGGACTCCCATCCCCTACGAGCAGTACTTC.

This clone was picked up a small number of times. Other DNA sequences of this sample code for an identical CDR3. The chain has TRBV28 and TRBJ1-1; no clear D gene. The CDR3 consists of 14 residues. Trimming removed 3 bases at V and 1 base at J, with 9 bases between. Germline CDR1 and CDR2: MDHEN and SYDVKM. CDR3 in amino acids: CASSLLRENTEAFF. The CDR3 bases are TGTGCCAGCAGTTTGTTACGGGAGAACACTGAAGCTTTCTTT.

This rearrangement joins TRBV10-3 to TRBJ2-7, with 8 bases matching TRBD2. Germline V gene lookup returns CDR1 ENHRY and CDR2 SYGVKD. This CDR3 spans 16 amino acids. Trimming took 4 bases from V and 0 from J; bases not matched to a gene: 8. Here the CDR3 reads CAISAPGLDTSYEQYF. CDR3 in DNA: TGTGCCATCAGTGCTCCGGGACTAGATACCTCCTACGAGCAGTACTTC.